This TCR beta chain was found in a study of Graves' ophthalmopathy and Graves' hyperthyroidism. CDR3 regions of TCR beta were amplified from RNA transcripts. The workflow started with a first-round RT-PCR run with HTBI primers and then moved on to a second-round multiplex PCR. TCRdb independently ran MiXCR on the multiplex PCR reads; one entry per CDR3 protein. The table includes over a million distinct CDR3 sequences, roughly 35% detected once. Germline loops: CDR1 DFQATT, CDR2 SNEGSKA (reference sequence). This CDR3 spans 14 amino acids. Trimming left V 0 bases short and J 8 bases short, with 13 bases between.

Source material: peripheral blood or thyroid tissue (not recorded which). This receptor was identified in an adult man with Graves' hyperthyroidism. V is TRBV20-1 and J is TRBJ1-4; D is uncertain. The CDR3: CSARDWEAEEKLFF. The CDR3 DNA is TGCAGTGCTAGAGATTGGGAAGCCGAGGAAAAACTGTTTTTT.